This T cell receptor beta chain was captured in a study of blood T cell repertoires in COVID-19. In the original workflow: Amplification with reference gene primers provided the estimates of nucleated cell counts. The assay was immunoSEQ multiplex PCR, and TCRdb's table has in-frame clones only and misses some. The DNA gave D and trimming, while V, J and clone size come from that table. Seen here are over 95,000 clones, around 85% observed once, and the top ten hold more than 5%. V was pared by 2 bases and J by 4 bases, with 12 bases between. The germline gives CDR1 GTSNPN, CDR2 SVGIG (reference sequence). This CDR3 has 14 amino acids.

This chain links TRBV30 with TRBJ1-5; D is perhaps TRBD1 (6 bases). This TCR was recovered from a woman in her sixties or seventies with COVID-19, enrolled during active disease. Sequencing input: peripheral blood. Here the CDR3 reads CAWSLGGANQPQHF. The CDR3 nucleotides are TGTGCCTGGAGTTTGGGGGGGGCGAATCAGCCCCAGCATTTT.